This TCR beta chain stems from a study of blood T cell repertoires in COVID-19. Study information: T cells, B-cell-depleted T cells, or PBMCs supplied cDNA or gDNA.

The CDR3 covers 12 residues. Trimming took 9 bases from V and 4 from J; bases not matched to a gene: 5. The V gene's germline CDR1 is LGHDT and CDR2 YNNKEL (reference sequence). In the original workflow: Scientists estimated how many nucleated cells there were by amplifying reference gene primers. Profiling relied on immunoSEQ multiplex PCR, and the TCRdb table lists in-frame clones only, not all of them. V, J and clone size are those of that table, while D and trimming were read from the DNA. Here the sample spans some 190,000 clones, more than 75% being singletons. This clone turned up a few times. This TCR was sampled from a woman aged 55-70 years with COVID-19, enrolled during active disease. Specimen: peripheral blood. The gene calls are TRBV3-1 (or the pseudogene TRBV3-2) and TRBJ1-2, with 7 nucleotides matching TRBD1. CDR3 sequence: CASSRQGYGYTF. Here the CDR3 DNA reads TGTGCCAGTTCCCGACAGGGCTATGGCTACACCTTC.